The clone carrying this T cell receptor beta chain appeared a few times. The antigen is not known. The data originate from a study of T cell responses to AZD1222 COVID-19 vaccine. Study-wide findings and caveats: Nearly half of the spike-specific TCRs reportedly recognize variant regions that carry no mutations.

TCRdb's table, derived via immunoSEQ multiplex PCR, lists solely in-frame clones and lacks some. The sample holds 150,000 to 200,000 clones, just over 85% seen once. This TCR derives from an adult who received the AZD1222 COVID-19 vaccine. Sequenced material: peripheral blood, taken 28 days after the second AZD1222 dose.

CDR3 in DNA: TGTGCCAGCAGTTGGGGGCCAGTGGAGACCCAGTACTTC. As protein: CASSWGPVETQYF. V gene TRBV27 combines with J gene TRBJ2-5; possible D gene TRBD1, 6 bases. Between the trimmed V and J ends, which lost 4 bases and 5 bases, there was a span of 11 bases. Germline V lookup: CDR1 MNHEY, CDR2 SMNVEV (reference sequence). This CDR3 spans 13 amino acids.